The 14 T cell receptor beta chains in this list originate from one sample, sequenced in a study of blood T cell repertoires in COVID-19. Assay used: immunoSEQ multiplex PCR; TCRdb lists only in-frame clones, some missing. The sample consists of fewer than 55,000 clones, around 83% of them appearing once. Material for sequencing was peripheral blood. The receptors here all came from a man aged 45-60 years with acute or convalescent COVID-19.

The CDR3 DNA sequence: TGTGCCAGCTCACTAGTAGCGGAATTTTCCTACGAGCAGTACTTC. Translating gives CASSLVAEFSYEQYF. This rearrangement joins TRBV18 to TRBJ2-7; weak D call: TRBD2 (6 bases). The CDR3 has 15 amino acids. V was clipped by 4 bases and J by 1 base, with 14 bases between them. The germline V gene encodes CDR1 KGHSH and CDR2 LQKENI.

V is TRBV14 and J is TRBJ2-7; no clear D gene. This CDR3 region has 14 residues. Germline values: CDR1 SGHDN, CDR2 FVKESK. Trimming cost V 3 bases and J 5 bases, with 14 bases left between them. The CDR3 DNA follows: TGTGCCAGCAGCCACGACCTAGTGAACCACGAGCAGTACTTC. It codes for CASSHDLVNHEQYF.

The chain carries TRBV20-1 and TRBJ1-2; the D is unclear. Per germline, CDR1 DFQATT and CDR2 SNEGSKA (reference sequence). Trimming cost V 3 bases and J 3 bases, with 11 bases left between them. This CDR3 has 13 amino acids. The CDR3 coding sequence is TGCAGTGCTAGTCGGGTTTGGGACTATGGCTACACCTTC. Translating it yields CSASRVWDYGYTF.

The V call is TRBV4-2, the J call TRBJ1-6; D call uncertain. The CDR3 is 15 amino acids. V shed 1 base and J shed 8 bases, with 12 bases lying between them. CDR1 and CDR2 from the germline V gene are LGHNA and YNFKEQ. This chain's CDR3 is CASSQVAGGDSPLHF. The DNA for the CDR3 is TGTGCCAGCAGCCAAGTAGCTGGCGGTGATTCACCCCTCCACTTT.

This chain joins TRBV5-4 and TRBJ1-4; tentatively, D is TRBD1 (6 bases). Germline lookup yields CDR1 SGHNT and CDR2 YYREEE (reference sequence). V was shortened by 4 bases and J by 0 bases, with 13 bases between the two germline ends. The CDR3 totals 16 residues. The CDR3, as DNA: TGTGCCAGCAGCGAGGACAGCTATGCAACTAATGAAAAACTGTTTTTT. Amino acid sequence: CASSEDSYATNEKLFF.

The CDR3 region is CASSPDRGITGANVLTF. In DNA form, the CDR3 reads TGTGCCAGCAGCCCAGACAGGGGTATTACTGGGGCCAACGTCCTGACTTTC. The chain carries TRBV7-2 and TRBJ2-6; 8 nucleotides agree with TRBD1. Germline lookup yields CDR1 SGHTA and CDR2 FQGNSA. CDR3 length: 17 residues. J gave up 2 bases and V 5 bases, and 8 bases lay outside the gene matches.

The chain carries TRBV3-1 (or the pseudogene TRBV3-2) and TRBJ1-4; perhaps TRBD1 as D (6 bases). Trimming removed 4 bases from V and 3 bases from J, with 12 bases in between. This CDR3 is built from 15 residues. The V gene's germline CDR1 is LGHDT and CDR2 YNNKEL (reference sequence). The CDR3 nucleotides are TGTGCCAGCAGCCTGCAGGGGCTACCTAATGAAAAACTGTTTTTT. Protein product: CASSLQGLPNEKLFF.

This CDR3 reads CASSKRDRGSYEQYF. The CDR3 DNA follows: TGTGCCAGTAGCAAACGGGACAGGGGGTCCTACGAGCAGTACTTC. This chain joins TRBV19 and TRBJ2-7, with TRBD1 identical over 11 bases. V was clipped by 6 bases and J by 1 base; unmatched bases: 5. The CDR3 is made up of 15 amino acids. The germline V gene encodes CDR1 LNHDA and CDR2 SQIVND (reference sequence).

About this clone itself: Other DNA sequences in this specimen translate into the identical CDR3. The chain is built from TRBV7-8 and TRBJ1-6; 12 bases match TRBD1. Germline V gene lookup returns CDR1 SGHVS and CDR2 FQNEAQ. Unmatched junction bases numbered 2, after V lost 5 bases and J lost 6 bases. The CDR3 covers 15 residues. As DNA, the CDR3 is TGTGCCAGCAGCCTGGGACAGGGGGCTAATTCACCCCTCCACTTT. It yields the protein CASSLGQGANSPLHF.

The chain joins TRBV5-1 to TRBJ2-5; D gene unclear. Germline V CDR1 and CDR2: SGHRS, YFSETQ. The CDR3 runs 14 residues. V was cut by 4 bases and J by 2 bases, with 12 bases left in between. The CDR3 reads CASSLLRDQETQYF. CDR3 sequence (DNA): TGCGCCAGCAGCCTCCTGAGAGATCAAGAGACCCAGTACTTC.

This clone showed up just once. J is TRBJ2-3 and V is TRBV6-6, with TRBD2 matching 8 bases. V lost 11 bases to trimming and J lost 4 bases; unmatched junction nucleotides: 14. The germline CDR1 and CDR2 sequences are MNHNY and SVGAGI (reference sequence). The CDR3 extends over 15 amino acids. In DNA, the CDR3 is TGTGCCGGGAGGGAGGGGACTAGGGGGGCAGATACGCAGTATTTT. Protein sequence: CAGREGTRGADTQYF.

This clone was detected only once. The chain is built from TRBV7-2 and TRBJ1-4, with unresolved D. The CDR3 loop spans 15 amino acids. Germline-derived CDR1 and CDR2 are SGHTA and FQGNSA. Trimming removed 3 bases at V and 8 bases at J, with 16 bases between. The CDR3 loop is CASSLIAGATEKLFF. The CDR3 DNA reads TGTGCCAGCAGCTTGATCGCCGGAGCCACCGAAAAACTGTTTTTT.

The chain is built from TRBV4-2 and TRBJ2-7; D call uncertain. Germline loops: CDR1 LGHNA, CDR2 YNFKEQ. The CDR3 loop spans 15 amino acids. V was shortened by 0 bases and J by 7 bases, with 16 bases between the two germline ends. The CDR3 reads CASSQDLSDWWEQYF. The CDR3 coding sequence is TGTGCCAGCAGCCAAGATCTCAGTGACTGGTGGGAGCAGTACTTC.

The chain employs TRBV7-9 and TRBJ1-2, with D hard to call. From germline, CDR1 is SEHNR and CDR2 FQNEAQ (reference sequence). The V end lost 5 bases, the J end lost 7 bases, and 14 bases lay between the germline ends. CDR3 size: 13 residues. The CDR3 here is CASSPIAGGGYTF. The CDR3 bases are TGTGCCAGCAGCCCAATAGCGGGAGGTGGCTACACCTTC.